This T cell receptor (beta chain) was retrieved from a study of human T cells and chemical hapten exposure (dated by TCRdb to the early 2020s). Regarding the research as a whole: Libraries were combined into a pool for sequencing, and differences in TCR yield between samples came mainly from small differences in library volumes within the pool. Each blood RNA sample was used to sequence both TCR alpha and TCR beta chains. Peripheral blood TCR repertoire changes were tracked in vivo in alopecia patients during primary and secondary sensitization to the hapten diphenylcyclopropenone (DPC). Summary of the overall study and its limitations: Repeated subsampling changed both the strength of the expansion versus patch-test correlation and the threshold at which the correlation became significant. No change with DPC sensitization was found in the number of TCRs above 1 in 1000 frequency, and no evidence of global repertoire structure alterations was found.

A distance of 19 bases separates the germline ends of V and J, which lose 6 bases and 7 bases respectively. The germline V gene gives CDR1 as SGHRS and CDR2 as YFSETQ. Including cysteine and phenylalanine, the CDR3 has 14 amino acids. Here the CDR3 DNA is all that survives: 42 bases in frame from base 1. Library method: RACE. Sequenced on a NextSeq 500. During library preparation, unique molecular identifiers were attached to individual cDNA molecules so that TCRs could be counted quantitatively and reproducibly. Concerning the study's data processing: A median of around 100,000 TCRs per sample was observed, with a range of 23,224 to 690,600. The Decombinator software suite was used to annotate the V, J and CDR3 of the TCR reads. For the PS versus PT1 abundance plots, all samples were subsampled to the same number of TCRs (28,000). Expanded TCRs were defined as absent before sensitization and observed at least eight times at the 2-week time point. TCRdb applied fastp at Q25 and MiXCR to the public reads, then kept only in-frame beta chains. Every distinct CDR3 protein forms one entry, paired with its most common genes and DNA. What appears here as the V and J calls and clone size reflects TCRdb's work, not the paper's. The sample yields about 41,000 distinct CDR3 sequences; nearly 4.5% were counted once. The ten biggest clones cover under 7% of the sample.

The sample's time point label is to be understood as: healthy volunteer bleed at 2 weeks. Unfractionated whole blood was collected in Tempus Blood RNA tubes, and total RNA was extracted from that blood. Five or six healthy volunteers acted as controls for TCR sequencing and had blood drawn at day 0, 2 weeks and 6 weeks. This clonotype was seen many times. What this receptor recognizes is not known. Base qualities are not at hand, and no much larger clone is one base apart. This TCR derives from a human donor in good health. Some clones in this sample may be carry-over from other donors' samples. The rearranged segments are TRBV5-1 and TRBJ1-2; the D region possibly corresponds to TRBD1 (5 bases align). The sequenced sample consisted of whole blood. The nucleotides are TGCGCCAGCAACCCCGGGACTCCAATTGGTGGCTACACCTTC. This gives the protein CASNPGTPIGGYTF.